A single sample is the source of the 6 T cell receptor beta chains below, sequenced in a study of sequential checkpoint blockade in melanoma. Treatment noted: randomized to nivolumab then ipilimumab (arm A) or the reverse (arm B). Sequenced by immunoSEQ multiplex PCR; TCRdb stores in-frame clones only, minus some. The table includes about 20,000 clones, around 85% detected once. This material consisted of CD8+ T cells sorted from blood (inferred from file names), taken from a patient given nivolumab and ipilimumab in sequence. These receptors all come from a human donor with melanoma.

CDR3 nucleotides: TGTGCTAGTGGTTTGAGTTTACTCAATGAGCAGTTCTTC. Residues: CASGLSLLNEQFF. The rearrangement joins TRBV12-5 to TRBJ2-1, with D unclear. Germline CDR1 reads LGHNT; CDR2 reads FRNRAP. This CDR3 is 13 amino acids long. V was clipped by 2 bases and J by 6 bases, with 8 bases between them.

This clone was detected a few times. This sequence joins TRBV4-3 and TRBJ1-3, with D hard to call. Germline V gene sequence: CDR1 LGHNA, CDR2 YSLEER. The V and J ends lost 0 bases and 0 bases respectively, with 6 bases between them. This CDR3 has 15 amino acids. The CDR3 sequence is CASSQDLYSGNTIYF. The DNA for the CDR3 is TGCGCCAGCAGCCAAGATCTTTACTCTGGAAACACCATATATTTT.

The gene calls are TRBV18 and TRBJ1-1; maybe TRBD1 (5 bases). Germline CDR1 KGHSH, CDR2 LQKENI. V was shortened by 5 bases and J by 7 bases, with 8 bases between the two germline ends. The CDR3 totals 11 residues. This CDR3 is CASSSGGEAFF. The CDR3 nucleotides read TGTGCCAGCTCATCCGGGGGTGAAGCTTTCTTT.

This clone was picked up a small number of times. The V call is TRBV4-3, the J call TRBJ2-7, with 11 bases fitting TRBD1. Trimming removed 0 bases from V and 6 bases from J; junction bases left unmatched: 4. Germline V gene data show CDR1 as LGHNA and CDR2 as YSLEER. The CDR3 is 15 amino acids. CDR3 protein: CASSQDAGQGVEQYF. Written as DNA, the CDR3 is TGCGCCAGCAGCCAAGACGCGGGACAGGGGGTCGAGCAGTACTTC.

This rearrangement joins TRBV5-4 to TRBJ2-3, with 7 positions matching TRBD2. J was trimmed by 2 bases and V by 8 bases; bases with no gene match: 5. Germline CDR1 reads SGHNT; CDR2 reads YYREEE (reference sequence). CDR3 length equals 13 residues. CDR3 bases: TGTGCCAGTCTAGCGGAACCCACAGATACGCAGTATTTT. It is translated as CASLAEPTDTQYF.

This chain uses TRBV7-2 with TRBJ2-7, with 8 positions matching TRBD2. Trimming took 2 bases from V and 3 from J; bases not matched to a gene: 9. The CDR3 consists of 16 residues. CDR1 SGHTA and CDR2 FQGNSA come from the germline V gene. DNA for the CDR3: TGTGCCAGCAGCTTACGGGATAGCGGGGCCGTCTACGAGCAGTACTTC. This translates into CASSLRDSGAVYEQYF.